These 5 T cell receptor beta chains were sequenced from one sample in a study of T cell responses to AZD1222 COVID-19 vaccine. Here immunoSEQ multiplex PCR was the method, and the copy in TCRdb shows in-frame clones only, minus some. This table holds some 100,000 clones, more than 85% found once. Sequenced here: peripheral blood, sampled 28 days after the second AZD1222 dose. The receptors derive from an adult who received the AZD1222 COVID-19 vaccine.

The chain has TRBV18 and TRBJ2-5; the match to TRBD2 covers 14 bases. Germline V gene lookup returns CDR1 KGHSH and CDR2 LQKENI. The CDR3 is 18 residues long. V shed 4 bases, J shed 3 bases, and the junction held 10 bases outside the gene matches. CDR3 nucleotides: TGTGCCAGCTCACTGGGACTAGCGGGGGCGGTGACCAAAGAGACCCAGTACTTC. Encoded protein: CASSLGLAGAVTKETQYF.

V and J are TRBV6-2 or TRBV6-3 and TRBJ1-2; tentatively, D is TRBD1 (5 bases). The V end lost 2 bases, the J end lost 8 bases, and 9 bases lay between the germline ends. The CDR3 has 12 amino acids. Germline V gives CDR1 MNHEY, CDR2 SVGEGT. As DNA, the CDR3 is TGTGCCAGCAGTTACAGGGGAGACGGCTACACCTTC. The encoded protein is CASSYRGDGYTF.

The chain joins TRBV5-1 to TRBJ2-6; D unresolved. The CDR3 consists of 16 residues. CDR1 and CDR2 from the germline V gene are SGHRS and YFSETQ. Trimming removed 0 bases from V and 4 bases from J, with 11 bases in between. The CDR3 DNA reads TGCGCCAGCAGCTTGGCCCTGGGGTCAGGGGCCAACGTCCTGACTTTC. Translating it yields CASSLALGSGANVLTF.

This clone was detected a few times. The V gene is TRBV6-5, the J gene TRBJ1-2; D may be TRBD1 (6 bases). V lost 6 bases and J lost 2, with 10 bases in between. Germline V gene data show CDR1 as MNHEY and CDR2 as SVGAGI. CDR3 size: 13 residues. The CDR3 region is CASSPRGNYGYTF. For the CDR3, the DNA is TGTGCCAGCAGCCCAAGGGGGAACTATGGCTACACCTTC.

The CDR3 loop reads CASSEAWTGSNQPQHF. The CDR3 DNA sequence: TGTGCCAGCAGTGAAGCCTGGACAGGTAGCAATCAGCCCCAGCATTTT. This sequence joins TRBV6-1 and TRBJ1-5, with TRBD1 matching 7 bases. CDR1 and CDR2 (germline): MNHNS, SASEGT. The CDR3 runs to 16 residues. The trim removed 0 bases at V and 0 bases at J, leaving 2 bases unmatched.